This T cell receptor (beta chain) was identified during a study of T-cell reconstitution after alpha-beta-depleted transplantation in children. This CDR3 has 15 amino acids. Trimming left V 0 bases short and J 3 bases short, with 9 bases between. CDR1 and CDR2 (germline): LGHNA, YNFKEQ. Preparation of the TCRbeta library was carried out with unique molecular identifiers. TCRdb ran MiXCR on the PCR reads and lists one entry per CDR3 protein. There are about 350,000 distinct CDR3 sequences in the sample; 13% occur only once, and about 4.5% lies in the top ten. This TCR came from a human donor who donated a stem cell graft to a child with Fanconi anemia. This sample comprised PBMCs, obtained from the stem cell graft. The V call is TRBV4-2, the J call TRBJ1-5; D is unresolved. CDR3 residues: CASSQDKGVNQPQHF. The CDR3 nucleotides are TGTGCCAGCAGCCAAGATAAGGGAGTCAATCAGCCCCAGCATTTT.